This T cell receptor beta chain was sequenced for a study of CD8+ T cells in alopecia areata. Treatment: oral pan-JAK inhibitor, 5-10 mg twice daily. Following extraction, RNA underwent reverse transcription to cDNA, which served as the sequencing template. The data were produced by immunoSEQ multiplex PCR, yet TCRdb's version contains in-frame clones alone and is incomplete. The sample lists more than 90,000 clones, 60% to 75% occurring once. The CDR3 extends over 14 amino acids. V was pared by 6 bases and J by 1 base, with 12 bases between. CDR1 and CDR2 (germline): SNHLY, FYNNEI. General study results and limits: Scalp clonality decreased significantly with tofacitinib, and so did expanded CD8+ clones among the top 100. Lesional scalp, especially alopecia totalis/universalis, showed higher clonality than normal scalp.

Concerning this clone: Its specificity is unknown.

This sequence was found in a human donor with alopecia areata. Sequences were derived from CD8+ T cells sorted from blood, sampled at week 4, from a patient treated with tofacitinib. The V and J genes are TRBV2 and TRBJ1-1; possibly TRBD1 for D (5 bases). CDR3 nucleotide sequence: TGTGCCAGCAGGGGACTACCGCAGAACACTGAAGCTTTCTTT. Translating gives CASRGLPQNTEAFF.